The 21 T cell receptor beta chains given below trace back to one sample, sequenced in a study of T-cell memory formation after mild COVID-19. A single record per CDR3 protein comes from TCRdb applying MiXCR to the 5' RACE reads. The profile covers approximately 490,000 distinct CDR3 sequences, with around 20% appearing a single time and under 15% taken by the ten largest. Sequencing was done on a sample of PBMCs or a T cell subset sorted from them (not recorded which). These receptors were taken from an adult woman who had mild COVID-19 (a few samples of this study predate the infection). Cell type and time point are not known.

The chain recombines TRBV9 with TRBJ2-3; 11 nucleotides align to TRBD2. The CDR3 covers 18 residues. Germline values: CDR1 SGDLS, CDR2 YYNGEE. V shed 2 bases and J 6 bases; nucleotides not matched to a gene: 14. CDR3 residues: CASSVSGGGQTISDTQYF. The CDR3 DNA sequence: TGTGCCAGCAGCGTTAGCGGGGGGGGCCAAACTATCTCGGATACGCAGTATTTT.

The chain employs TRBV5-5 and TRBJ2-7; TRBD1 agrees at 11 bases. From germline, CDR1 is SGHKS and CDR2 YYEKEE (reference sequence). With V trimmed by 5 bases and J by 7 bases, 14 bases remained unmatched. The CDR3 length is 16 residues. The CDR3 DNA is TGTGCCAGCAGGCAATACCCGGGACAGGGGGTGAGGGAGCAGTACTTC. It codes for CASRQYPGQGVREQYF.

The rearrangement links TRBV18 to TRBJ1-2; possibly TRBD1 for D (6 bases). The V end lost 6 bases, the J end lost 4 bases, and 15 bases lay between the germline ends. The CDR3 consists of 14 residues. The germline V gene has CDR1 KGHSH and CDR2 LQKENI. The CDR3 sequence: CASSPGHSIYGYTF. DNA for the CDR3: TGTGCCAGCTCGCCGGGACACTCGATCTATGGCTACACCTTC.

This clonotype came up a few times. V gene TRBV6-1 combines with J gene TRBJ1-1; 8 bases are shared with TRBD1. This CDR3 has 15 amino acids. V dropped 3 bases and J dropped 0; count of bases not matched to a gene: 3. Germline CDR1 MNHNS, CDR2 SASEGT. CDR3 amino acids: CASSDTGGLNTEAFF. The CDR3 DNA is TGTGCCAGCAGTGACACAGGGGGTCTGAACACTGAAGCTTTCTTT.

This sequence joins TRBV29-1 and TRBJ2-7, with D uncertain. Trimming shortened V by 6 bases and J by 2 bases, and 11 bases separated the two germline ends. The length of the CDR3 is 12 residues. The germline gives CDR1 SQVTM, CDR2 ANQGSEA. The chain's CDR3 is CSVTLGTYEQYF. The DNA of the CDR3 is TGCAGCGTCACCCTTGGGACCTACGAGCAGTACTTC.

This chain connects TRBV5-5 to TRBJ2-7; possible D gene TRBD2, 6 bases. The germline V gene encodes CDR1 SGHKS and CDR2 YYEKEE (reference sequence). CDR3 length: 13 residues. Between the trimmed V and J ends, which lost 6 bases and 3 bases, there was a span of 13 bases. The CDR3 nucleotides read TGTGCCAGCACGGGAATCGGGGGCTACGAGCAGTACTTC. Its translation is CASTGIGGYEQYF.

The chain has TRBV7-2 and TRBJ2-5; no clear D gene. CDR1 and CDR2 (germline): SGHTA, FQGNSA. The CDR3 length is 13 residues. V gave up 5 bases and J gave up 1 base, with 8 bases separating them. For the CDR3, the DNA is TGTGCCAGCAGCCGACCAGCCCAAGAGACCCAGTACTTC. Amino acid sequence: CASSRPAQETQYF.

The chain is built from TRBV4-1 and TRBJ2-7; 9 nucleotides agree with TRBD2. Germline V gene lookup returns CDR1 MGHRA and CDR2 YSYEKL. Losses at the gene ends were 1 base for V and 1 base for J; bases not matched to a gene: 5. The CDR3 spans 16 residues. The CDR3 bases are TGCGCCAGCAGCCAAGGGACTAGCGACGGTTCCTACGAGCAGTACTTC. This translates into CASSQGTSDGSYEQYF.

This clonotype was picked up a small number of times. The chain carries TRBV10-3 and TRBJ2-1; the D is unclear. V was trimmed by 8 bases and J by 1 base, leaving 12 bases between them. The germline V gene has CDR1 ENHRY and CDR2 SYGVKD. CDR3 length: 14 amino acids. CDR3 nucleotide sequence: TGTGCCATCCGACGGTTAGGGTCCTACAATGAGCAGTTCTTC. It codes for CAIRRLGSYNEQFF.

This sequence joins TRBV6-5 and TRBJ2-7; TRBD1 or TRBD2 may be the D gene (6 bases each). Trimming left V 8 bases short and J 2 bases short, with 10 bases between. CDR1 and CDR2 from the germline V gene are MNHEY and SVGAGI. The CDR3 extends over 12 amino acids. DNA of the CDR3: TGTGCCAGCGGGAGGACAGCCTACGAGCAGTACTTC. Translated, it gives CASGRTAYEQYF.

The chain is built from TRBV7-2 and TRBJ2-1; D not resolved. The CDR3 is 13 amino acids. Germline V lookup: CDR1 SGHTA, CDR2 FQGNSA. Trimming pared 4 bases from V and 2 bases from J, leaving 6 bases between. The CDR3 DNA reads TGTGCCAGCAGCTCTTGGACCTACAATGAGCAGTTCTTC. This gives the protein CASSSWTYNEQFF.

This clonotype was detected a few times. The DNA of the CDR3 is TGTGCCAGTCCTCCGGGACAGGGGGAGGACACTGAAGCTTTCTTT. Protein sequence: CASPPGQGEDTEAFF. This sequence joins TRBV19 and TRBJ1-1; TRBD1 aligns across 11 bases. The germline gives CDR1 LNHDA, CDR2 SQIVND (reference sequence). V was clipped by 8 bases and J by 3 bases; unmatched bases: 8. The CDR3 has 15 residues.

This clonotype was counted only a few times. This rearrangement joins TRBV29-1 to TRBJ2-1, with TRBD2 matching 7 bases. The J segment lost 7 bases and the V segment lost 6 bases, leaving 9 bases of the junction unmatched. CDR3 length: 13 amino acids. Germline V gives CDR1 SQVTM, CDR2 ANQGSEA. DNA of the CDR3: TGCAGCGTCGCCTGGGGGGGGAAGAATGAGCAGTTCTTC. Residues: CSVAWGGKNEQFF.

The chain uses TRBV7-9 and TRBJ1-3; 8 positions match TRBD1. There are 15 residues in the CDR3. The V gene end was trimmed by 3 bases and the J gene end by 8 bases; junction bases not matched to a gene: 9. Germline CDR1 is SEHNR and CDR2 is FQNEAQ (reference sequence). CDR3 protein: CASSFLDLQGDTIYF. CDR3 coding DNA: TGTGCCAGCAGCTTTCTTGACCTACAGGGGGACACCATATATTTT.

This clonotype has just a few counts. The J gene is TRBJ2-7, the V gene TRBV19; 8 nucleotides align to TRBD1. J gave up 2 bases and V 6 bases, and 6 bases lay outside the gene matches. This CDR3 contains 14 residues. The V gene's germline CDR1 is LNHDA and CDR2 SQIVND (reference sequence). The CDR3 loop is CASSPGQVTYEQYF. In DNA form, the CDR3 reads TGTGCCAGTAGCCCGGGACAGGTTACCTACGAGCAGTACTTC.

The genes are TRBV2 and TRBJ2-4; a possible D gene is TRBD1 (5 bases). Trimming removed 4 bases at V and 0 bases at J, with 16 bases between. The germline V gene encodes CDR1 SNHLY and CDR2 FYNNEI. The CDR3 length is 17 residues. CDR3 sequence (DNA): TGTGCCAGCAGTGCCGGAAGGATGGGGCTAGCCAAAAACATTCAGTACTTC. Its protein is CASSAGRMGLAKNIQYF.

This rearrangement joins TRBV6-5 to TRBJ2-1; D uncertain. The V gene lost 2 bases and the J gene lost 7 bases, with 9 bases spanning the gap. Germline CDR1 MNHEY, CDR2 SVGAGI. The CDR3 totals 13 residues. CDR3 sequence reads: CASSYRTRNEQFF. CDR3 sequence (DNA): TGTGCCAGCAGTTACAGGACCAGGAATGAGCAGTTCTTC.

J is TRBJ2-1 and V is TRBV24-1; 15 bases are shared with TRBD2. The CDR3 totals 18 residues. Germline trimming cut 1 base from V and 7 bases from J; bases unmatched to any gene: 7. Germline loops: CDR1 KGHDR, CDR2 SFDVKD. CDR3 DNA sequence: TGTGCCACCAGTGATTTCTCACCCGGACTAGCGGGGGGGAATGAGCAGTTCTTC. Amino acids: CATSDFSPGLAGGNEQFF.

The rearrangement links TRBV7-2 to TRBJ2-5; possibly TRBD1 for D (6 bases). V was shortened by 4 bases and J by 1 base, with 10 bases between the two germline ends. CDR1 and CDR2 (germline): SGHTA, FQGNSA. The CDR3 runs 14 residues. The CDR3 sequence: CASSYTGTQETQYF. DNA of the CDR3: TGTGCCAGCAGCTATACAGGGACCCAAGAGACCCAGTACTTC.

Only a few counts were recorded for this clonotype. The chain joins TRBV5-1 to TRBJ2-5; D possibly corresponds to TRBD2 (7 bases). Germline V lookup: CDR1 SGHRS, CDR2 YFSETQ. The CDR3 extends over 14 amino acids. The V and J ends lost 4 bases and 4 bases respectively, with 14 bases between them. The CDR3 protein is CASSLPRGAETQYF. The CDR3 DNA follows: TGCGCCAGCAGCCTCCCCCGGGGGGCAGAGACCCAGTACTTC.

V usage is TRBV21-1 and J usage is TRBJ2-1; the table gives TRBD2 as D, unverified against the DNA. TRBV21-1 is classified as a pseudogene. The CDR3 length is 20 residues. In nucleotides, the CDR3 is TGTGCCAGCAGCAAGGGACTGGACTGGAGTAGTGTGGAAAGCAGTTCCAAGCAGTTCTTC. It yields the protein CASSKGLDWSSVESSSKQFF.